A selection of T cell receptor beta chains follows, all from one sample in a study of blood T cell repertoires in COVID-19. The data were produced by immunoSEQ multiplex PCR, yet TCRdb's version contains in-frame clones alone and is incomplete. The table shows about 100,000 clones, with more than 90% occurring only once. Sequencing input: peripheral blood. The source of these receptors is a man in his 70s with acute or convalescent COVID-19. CDR3s include the opening cysteine and the closing phenylalanine or tryptophan. Each record gives: D gene, J gene, V gene, clone size, CDR3 protein, CDR3 DNA. A D gene is named only where the DNA matches it firmly. Only part of the rows carry a size: once, few, many, or a class if the clone is expanded.

D: TRBD1; J: TRBJ2-7; V: TRBV18; size: few; CDR3: CASSLQPGQGSEQYF; DNA: TGTGCCAGCTCGCTACAACCGGGACAGGGCTCCGAGCAGTACTTC
D: .; J: TRBJ2-1; V: TRBV4-3; size: .; CDR3: CASSQEGLARLGNEQFF; DNA: TGCGCCAGCAGCCAAGAAGGGCTAGCGAGGTTGGGCAATGAGCAGTTCTTC
D: TRBD1; J: TRBJ1-1; V: TRBV13; size: .; CDR3: CASSPGGTEAFF; DNA: TGTGCCAGCAGCCCAGGGGGCACTGAAGCTTTCTTT
D: TRBD2; J: TRBJ2-7; V: TRBV14; size: .; CDR3: CASSQEVAGTYEQYF; DNA: TGTGCCAGCAGCCAAGAGGTAGCGGGAACCTACGAGCAGTACTTC
D: .; J: TRBJ1-1; V: TRBV5-1; size: .; CDR3: CASSQSRQVPNTEAFF; DNA: TGCGCCAGCAGCCAGAGCCGGCAGGTCCCTAACACTGAAGCTTTCTTT
D: .; J: TRBJ1-2; V: TRBV18; size: once; CDR3: CASSPGGGPNYGYTF; DNA: TGTGCCAGCTCACCAGGGGGAGGCCCTAACTATGGCTACACCTTC
D: .; J: TRBJ2-1; V: TRBV5-1; size: .; CDR3: CASSFGQDNEQFF; DNA: TGCGCCAGCAGCTTCGGTCAGGACAATGAGCAGTTCTTC
D: TRBD2; J: TRBJ2-1; V: TRBV27; size: .; CDR3: CASSSSGLAGSEQFF; DNA: TGTGCCAGCAGTTCCTCCGGACTAGCGGGGTCAGAGCAGTTCTTC
D: TRBD2; J: TRBJ2-1; V: TRBV3-1/TRBV3-2; size: .; CDR3: CASRPRGTSGVHEQFF; DNA: TGTGCCAGCAGGCCTCGCGGGACTAGCGGGGTGCATGAGCAGTTCTTC
D: TRBD1; J: TRBJ1-3; V: TRBV5-1; size: .; CDR3: CASSSGTANSGNTIYF; DNA: TGCGCCAGCAGCTCCGGGACAGCCAATTCTGGAAACACCATATATTTT
D: .; J: TRBJ2-7; V: TRBV27; size: .; CDR3: CASSLHGRGTYEQYF; DNA: TGTGCCAGCAGTTTACACGGCCGGGGAACCTACGAGCAGTACTTC
D: .; J: TRBJ1-2; V: TRBV28; size: .; CDR3: CASSPRGKNYGYTF; DNA: TGTGCCAGCAGTCCCAGGGGTAAGAACTATGGCTACACCTTC
D: .; J: TRBJ2-2; V: TRBV7-8; size: .; CDR3: CASSFGVYTGELFF; DNA: TGTGCCAGCAGCTTCGGGGTTTACACCGGGGAGCTGTTTTTT
D: TRBD1; J: TRBJ1-4; V: TRBV7-2; size: .; CDR3: CASSLDRRNEKLFF; DNA: TGTGCCAGCAGCTTGGACAGGAGGAATGAAAAACTGTTTTTT
D: .; J: TRBJ2-3; V: TRBV7-2; size: .; CDR3: CASSLWGLGGDTQYF; DNA: TGTGCCAGCAGCTTATGGGGCTTAGGGGGAGATACGCAGTATTTT
D: .; J: TRBJ1-2; V: TRBV12-3/TRBV12-4; size: .; CDR3: CASSLGTYYGYTF; DNA: TGTGCCAGCAGTTTAGGGACATACTATGGCTACACCTTC
D: TRBD1; J: TRBJ2-7; V: TRBV6-5; size: .; CDR3: CASSRQGPSYEQYF; DNA: TGTGCCAGCAGTCGACAGGGGCCATCCTACGAGCAGTACTTC
D: .; J: TRBJ2-1; V: TRBV7-8; size: .; CDR3: CASSSRDSRRNEQFF; DNA: TGTGCCAGCAGCTCCAGGGACTCCCGGCGGAATGAGCAGTTCTTC
D: TRBD1; J: TRBJ1-5; V: TRBV27; size: .; CDR3: CASSRQGKPQHF; DNA: TGTGCCAGCAGCCGACAGGGAAAGCCCCAGCATTTT
D: .; J: TRBJ2-7; V: TRBV4-3; size: few; CDR3: CASSQDWRGEASYEQYF; DNA: TGCGCCAGCAGCCAAGATTGGCGCGGAGAGGCTTCCTACGAGCAGTACTTC
D: .; J: TRBJ2-7; V: TRBV3-1/TRBV3-2; size: .; CDR3: CASSQVAGSYEQYF; DNA: TGTGCCAGCAGCCAAGTGGCAGGGTCCTACGAGCAGTACTTC
D: .; J: TRBJ2-3; V: TRBV5-1; size: .; CDR3: CASSIGQHPTDTQYF; DNA: TGCGCCAGCAGCATAGGACAGCACCCCACAGATACGCAGTATTTT
D: TRBD1; J: TRBJ2-7; V: TRBV7-2; size: .; CDR3: CASSSGTGITEQYF; DNA: TGTGCCAGCAGTTCCGGGACAGGGATCACCGAGCAGTACTTC
D: .; J: TRBJ1-1; V: TRBV19; size: few; CDR3: CATRAVRSTEAFF; DNA: TGTGCCACGCGTGCGGTTAGGAGCACTGAAGCTTTCTTT
D: .; J: TRBJ1-2; V: TRBV12-3/TRBV12-4; size: once; CDR3: CASSRREGGGYTF; DNA: TGTGCCAGCAGCCGCCGGGAGGGGGGAGGCTACACCTTC
D: .; J: TRBJ1-3; V: TRBV28; size: .; CDR3: CATIQGSSGNTIYF; DNA: TGTGCCACCATCCAAGGGAGCTCTGGAAACACCATATATTTT
D: .; J: TRBJ1-2; V: TRBV3-1/TRBV3-2; size: .; CDR3: CASSPTGSGYTF; DNA: TGTGCCAGCAGCCCCACAGGGAGTGGCTACACCTTC
D: TRBD1; J: TRBJ2-7; V: TRBV25-1; size: few; CDR3: CASSRQGSYEQYF; DNA: TGTGCCAGCAGTCGACAGGGCTCCTACGAGCAGTACTTC
D: .; J: TRBJ1-1; V: TRBV6-5; size: many; CDR3: CASSPDMNTEAFF; DNA: TGTGCCAGCAGTCCAGATATGAACACTGAAGCTTTCTTT
D: .; J: TRBJ1-2; V: TRBV20-1; size: once; CDR3: CNASFWQGYGYTF; DNA: TGCAATGCTAGTTTCTGGCAGGGCTATGGCTACACCTTC
D: .; J: TRBJ2-3; V: TRBV5-1; size: .; CDR3: CASSLGTGIPQDTQYF; DNA: TGCGCCAGCAGCTTGGGAACAGGGATCCCCCAGGATACGCAGTATTTT
D: TRBD2; J: TRBJ2-3; V: TRBV27; size: .; CDR3: CASSFLLAGTDTQYF; DNA: TGTGCCAGCAGTTTCCTACTAGCGGGTACAGATACGCAGTATTTT
D: TRBD2; J: TRBJ2-5; V: TRBV5-4; size: .; CDR3: CASSSRLAGLETQYF; DNA: TGTGCCAGCAGCTCGAGACTAGCGGGGTTAGAGACCCAGTACTTC
D: .; J: TRBJ2-1; V: TRBV7-9; size: .; CDR3: CASSRGNEQFF; DNA: TGTGCCAGCAGCCGGGGGAATGAGCAGTTCTTC
D: TRBD2; J: TRBJ2-1; V: TRBV5-6; size: .; CDR3: CASSSGLAGHNEQFF; DNA: TGTGCCAGCAGCTCCGGACTAGCGGGCCACAATGAGCAGTTCTTC
D: TRBD1; J: TRBJ2-7; V: TRBV4-2; size: .; CDR3: CASSPLGQGVSYEQYF; DNA: TGTGCCAGCAGCCCGTTGGGGCAGGGGGTCTCCTACGAGCAGTACTTC
D: .; J: TRBJ1-5; V: TRBV28; size: .; CDR3: CASSQTSQPQHF; DNA: TGTGCCAGCAGCCAGACATCGCAGCCCCAGCATTTT
D: .; J: TRBJ1-1; V: TRBV28; size: .; CDR3: CASSLRYGTEAFF; DNA: TGTGCCAGCAGTTTAAGGTACGGGACTGAAGCTTTCTTT